What follows are 5 T cell receptor beta chains derived from one specimen sequenced in a study of cytomegalovirus exposure and HLA in healthy donors. Primers: 60 Vbeta forward and 13 Jbeta reverse. Sequenced by immunoSEQ multiplex PCR; TCRdb stores in-frame clones only, minus some. This sample has over 150,000 clones, with roughly four fifths found just once. The sequenced sample consisted of PBMCs. The receptors here all came from a man between 60 and 70 years old in good health and CMV-seronegative.

This clone was recorded a few times. The V and J genes are TRBV11-2 and TRBJ2-7; D is undetermined. This CDR3 has 15 residues. Germline CDR1 SGHAT, CDR2 FQNNGV. Between the trimmed V and J ends, which lost 2 bases and 3 bases, there was a span of 14 bases. The DNA for the CDR3 is TGTGCCAGCAGCTTACTCAGGCCTGCCTTCTACGAGCAGTACTTC. It encodes CASSLLRPAFYEQYF.

The V call is TRBV28, the J call TRBJ1-2, with D possibly TRBD1 on 5 matching bases. Germline V gene lookup returns CDR1 MDHEN and CDR2 SYDVKM. This CDR3 contains 15 residues. Trimming removed 3 bases from V and 4 bases from J, with 15 bases in between. DNA of the CDR3: TGTGCCAGCAGTTTGAGTCGGACAAACTCCTATGGCTACACCTTC. As protein: CASSLSRTNSYGYTF.

The CDR3 sequence is CASSPFGGSYNEQFF. As DNA, the CDR3 is TGTGCCAGCAGCCCCTTCGGGGGGTCCTACAATGAGCAGTTCTTC. V usage is TRBV4-2 and J usage is TRBJ2-1; 7 bases line up with TRBD2. Germline values: CDR1 LGHNA, CDR2 YNFKEQ. The ends lost 4 bases at V and 1 base at J; junction bases unmatched: 4. The CDR3 runs 15 residues.

The V gene is TRBV11-2, the J gene TRBJ2-7; 10 nucleotides align to TRBD1. V gave up 4 bases and J gave up 3 bases; unmatched junction bases: 6. The CDR3 contains 15 residues. Germline values: CDR1 SGHAT, CDR2 FQNNGV. DNA of the CDR3: TGTGCCAGCAGCTATTTGACAGGGGGCCGCTACGAGCAGTACTTC. Protein: CASSYLTGGRYEQYF.

V is TRBV28 and J is TRBJ2-3; TRBD2 matches at 12 bases. Trimming removed 5 bases from V and 2 bases from J; junction bases left unmatched: 8. CDR3 size: 17 residues. CDR1 is MDHEN and CDR2 is SYDVKM in the germline V gene. The CDR3: CASSPQRTSGTTDTQYF. In DNA form, the CDR3 reads TGTGCCAGCAGTCCTCAAAGGACTAGCGGGACCACAGATACGCAGTATTTT.